Listed here is a single TCR beta chain. The data stem from a study of blood T cell repertoires in COVID-19. For the study at large: Sites in the United States, Italy and Spain provided acute and convalescent COVID-19 samples. In each case, the material was cDNA or gDNA derived from T cells, B-cell-depleted T cells, or PBMCs.

As originally analysed: Amplified reference gene primers provided the basis for estimating nucleated cell counts. The protocol was immunoSEQ multiplex PCR, while the TCRdb copy is restricted to in-frame clones and leaves out a portion. The V and J calls and clone size were taken over from that table, and D and trimming were inferred from the DNA. The sample yields roughly 250,000 clones, around 81% seen once. The sequence was collected from a woman aged 60-75 years with active or convalescent COVID-19. The source material was peripheral blood.

This CDR3 reads CASSLEPPTPGRTGVGPPEQYF. CDR3 in DNA: TGTGCCAGCAGCTTAGAGCCCCCCACCCCCGGCCGGACAGGGGTAGGCCCCCCCGAGCAGTACTTC. The rearrangement joins TRBV7-8 to TRBJ2-7, with TRBD1 matching over 9 bases. Germline trimming cut 1 base from V and 6 bases from J; bases unmatched to any gene: 28. Germline values: CDR1 SGHVS, CDR2 FQNEAQ. The CDR3 spans 22 residues.